This T cell receptor (beta chain) was retrieved from a study of T-cell memory formation after mild COVID-19. The CDR3 is 14 residues long. Germline CDR1 MNHNS, CDR2 SASEGT. V shed 6 bases and J 6 bases; nucleotides not matched to a gene: 6. A word on this clonotype: Its antigen is unidentified.

MiXCR was run by TCRdb on the 5' RACE reads, yielding one entry per CDR3 protein. This table holds roughly 400,000 distinct CDR3 sequences, over 15% found once. Study findings and constraints: Several responding clones turned up in pre-infection memory, indicating that cross-reactive memory may have taken part.

V and J are TRBV6-1 and TRBJ2-2; the match to TRBD1 covers 8 bases. The source material was PBMCs or a T cell subset sorted from them (not recorded which). This clonotype originated in a man younger than 35 who had mild COVID-19 (a few samples of this study predate the infection). Cell type and time point are not known. The CDR3 sequence is CASSWTGMAGELFF. The CDR3 DNA sequence: TGTGCCAGCAGCTGGACAGGGATGGCCGGGGAGCTGTTTTTT.